The source of this T cell receptor (beta chain) is a study of CD8+ T cells in alopecia areata. Background on the study: Tofacitinib was taken orally by treated patients, and the dose was 5 to 10 mg twice daily. Study outcomes and limitations: Sequencing of scalp samples also captures resident alphabeta T cells of normal skin. Across lesional scalp, and particularly alopecia totalis/universalis, clonality surpassed that of normal scalp.

RNA extraction and reverse transcription yielded cDNA as sequencing template. The assay was immunoSEQ multiplex PCR, and TCRdb's table has in-frame clones only and misses some. The table records about 180,000 clones, about 70% of them present only once. V lost 3 bases to trimming and J lost 10 bases, with 14 bases between them. The length of the CDR3 is 13 residues. Germline V gene sequence: CDR1 SGDLS, CDR2 YYNGEE. Points on this clone: Antigen: not known.

Patients with alopecia areata provided lesional scalp punch biopsies as well as peripheral blood. The chain combines TRBV9 with TRBJ2-1; D ambiguous. This receptor was taken from a human donor with alopecia areata. The sequencing here drew on CD8+ T cells sorted from blood, taken at week 0. The CDR3 nucleotides are TGTGCCAGCAGCGGACCAGGAGCCCAGGAGCAGTTCTTC. Its translation is CASSGPGAQEQFF.